The next 17 T cell receptor beta chains were all read from a single sample in a study of blood T cell repertoires in COVID-19. Profiled with immunoSEQ multiplex PCR; TCRdb holds only in-frame clones, not every one. The sample shows about 80,000 clones, 65% to 85% of them seen only once. The sequencing input was peripheral blood. The receptors here all came from a man aged 55 to 70 with active or convalescent COVID-19.

CDR3 amino acids: CATSDGAAGANVLTF. CDR3 nucleotide sequence: TGTGCCACCAGTGATGGGGCAGCTGGGGCCAACGTCCTGACTTTC. The V call is TRBV24-1, the J call TRBJ2-6; D possibly corresponds to TRBD1 (5 bases). The CDR3 has 15 amino acids. Deletions cut 3 bases from V and 2 bases from J, with 7 bases between. Looked up from germline, CDR1 is KGHDR and CDR2 is SFDVKD.

Regarding this clone: A read error may produce the germline difference seen at one junction end. This chain links TRBV7-3 with TRBJ2-3; the match to TRBD2 covers 10 bases. CDR1 is SGHTA and CDR2 is FQGTGA in the germline V gene. The CDR3 has 16 residues. The CDR3 sequence: CASSLSGGALEDTQYF. CDR3 sequence (DNA): TGTGCCAGCAGTTTAAGCGGGGGGGCTCTTGAGGATACGCAGTATTTT.

The V gene is TRBV19, the J gene TRBJ1-6; 9 nucleotides line up with TRBD1. Germline V gives CDR1 LNHDA, CDR2 SQIVND (reference sequence). The CDR3 extends over 15 amino acids. With 5 bases clipped from V and 10 bases from J, the junction kept 9 bases outside the gene matches. This CDR3 is CASSFAGQGNSPLHF. The CDR3 nucleotides are TGTGCCAGTAGTTTCGCGGGACAGGGAAACTCACCCCTCCACTTT. Full variable domain (remainder filled in from reference TRBV19 and TRBJ1-6): DGGITQSPKYLFRKEGQNVTLSCEQNLNHDAMYWYRQDPGQGLRLIYYSQIVNDFQKGDIAEGYSVSREKKESFPLTVTSAQKNPTAFYLCASSFAGQGNSPLHFGNGTRLTVT.

This chain joins TRBV11-2 and TRBJ1-1, with D tentatively TRBD1 (6 bases). CDR1 is SGHAT and CDR2 is FQNNGV in the germline V gene. The CDR3 covers 14 residues. V lost 0 bases and J 6 bases, leaving 11 bases between the germline ends. DNA of the CDR3: TGTGCCAGCAGCTTAGATGGGCCAGGGGCTGAAGCTTTCTTT. Protein: CASSLDGPGAEAFF. The full variable domain, its missing parts supplied by reference TRBV11-2 and TRBJ1-1, is EAGVAQSPRYKIIEKRQSVAFWCNPISGHATLYWYQQILGQGPKLLIQFQNNGVVDDSQLPKDRFSAERLKGVDSTLKIQPAKLEDSAVYLCASSLDGPGAEAFFGQGTRLTVV.

The CDR3 nucleotides read TGCGCCAGCAGCTTGGAAAACCCAGGGAGCTACACCTTC. Translation gives CASSLENPGSYTF. The chain couples TRBV5-1 to TRBJ1-2, with D maybe TRBD1 (5 bases). This CDR3 is built from 13 residues. Trimming pared 0 bases from V and 9 bases from J, leaving 12 bases between. Per germline, CDR1 SGHRS and CDR2 YFSETQ.

The gene calls are TRBV24-1 and TRBJ1-4; 8 nucleotides agree with TRBD1. The CDR3 length is 15 residues. Germline lookup yields CDR1 KGHDR and CDR2 SFDVKD. V gave up 7 bases and J gave up 0 bases; unmatched junction bases: 3. The chain's CDR3 is CATRGTGATNEKLFF. The CDR3 DNA sequence: TGTGCCACCAGGGGGACAGGCGCAACTAATGAAAAACTGTTTTTT.

This chain connects TRBV7-2 to TRBJ2-5; D may be TRBD1 (7 bases). The CDR3 runs to 16 residues. In germline, CDR1 is SGHTA, CDR2 FQGNSA. The V end was cut by 5 bases, the J end by 5 bases, with 21 bases between. Here the CDR3 DNA reads TGTGCCAGCAGCCCGCGTCGGGGCAGGGGGGACGAGACCCAGTACTTC. This gives the protein CASSPRRGRGDETQYF.

A few counts support this clone. The chain recombines TRBV7-8 with TRBJ1-1; TRBD1 might be the D (5 bases). The V and J ends lost 5 bases and 3 bases respectively, with 10 bases between them. CDR3 length: 13 residues. Germline assignment: CDR1 SGHVS and CDR2 FQNEAQ. CDR3 sequence: CASSTAGYTEAFF. The CDR3 DNA sequence: TGTGCCAGCAGCACCGCAGGGTACACTGAAGCTTTCTTT.

The V and J genes are TRBV14 and TRBJ1-5; D is uncertain. CDR1 is SGHDN, CDR2 FVKESK, per germline. Trimming took 1 base from V and 4 from J, leaving 2 bases between them. The CDR3 is 12 residues long. The CDR3 region is CASSQVNQPQHF. CDR3 nucleotides: TGTGCCAGCAGCCAAGTAAATCAGCCCCAGCATTTT. Complete variable domain (other parts from reference TRBV14 and TRBJ1-5): EAGVTQFPSHSVIEKGQTVTLRCDPISGHDNLYWYRRVMGKEIKFLLHFVKESKQDESGMPNNRFLAERTGGTYSTLKVQPAELEDSGVYFCASSQVNQPQHFGDGTRLSIL.

This clone was seen a single time. The chain employs TRBV5-4 and TRBJ1-4, with D perhaps matching TRBD1 (6 bases). V lost 5 bases, J lost 6 bases, and 17 bases lay in between. The CDR3 spans 15 residues. CDR1 is SGHNT and CDR2 is YYREEE in the germline V gene (reference sequence). The CDR3 protein is CASSYGGAGDEKLFF. The CDR3 nucleotides read TGTGCCAGCAGTTATGGGGGGGCAGGGGATGAAAAACTGTTTTTT.

This clone appeared a single time. The chain uses TRBV3-1 (or the pseudogene TRBV3-2) and TRBJ1-2; tentatively, D is TRBD1 (5 bases). This CDR3 region has 15 residues. Per the germline V gene, CDR1 is LGHDT and CDR2 is YNNKEL (reference sequence). Between the trimmed V and J ends, which lost 1 base and 0 bases, there was a span of 9 bases. The chain's CDR3 is CASSQVGQPNYGYTF. CDR3 sequence (DNA): TGTGCCAGCAGCCAAGTGGGGCAGCCTAACTATGGCTACACCTTC.

This chain links TRBV7-2 with TRBJ2-5; 10 positions match TRBD2. This CDR3 spans 15 amino acids. J gave up 3 bases and V 3 bases, and 4 bases lay outside the gene matches. The germline V gene has CDR1 SGHTA and CDR2 FQGNSA. CDR3 in DNA: TGTGCCAGCAGCTTTTTCACTAGCGGGGAAGAGACCCAGTACTTC. It encodes CASSFFTSGEETQYF.

This chain connects TRBV19 to TRBJ1-4; D might be TRBD1 (5 bases). The germline gives CDR1 LNHDA, CDR2 SQIVND (reference sequence). Trimming removed 3 bases at V and 7 bases at J, with 15 bases between. CDR3 length: 15 amino acids. The CDR3 is CASSIYDSLTEKLFF. The DNA of the CDR3 is TGTGCCAGTAGTATCTATGACAGCCTCACTGAAAAACTGTTTTTT.

Turning to this clone: An end of the junction does not agree with germline; a read error may underlie this. This sequence joins TRBV7-7 and TRBJ2-3; 10 bases line up with TRBD2. The CDR3 extends over 15 amino acids. Germline CDR1 SSHAT, CDR2 FNYEAQ (reference sequence). CDR3 sequence: CASSSSGGAKDTQYF. CDR3 nucleotide sequence: TGTGCTAGCAGCTCCAGCGGGGGGGCCAAAGATACGCAGTATTTT.

The gene calls are TRBV4-1 and TRBJ1-2, with 7 bases that match TRBD1. Germline V lookup: CDR1 MGHRA, CDR2 YSYEKL. The CDR3 extends over 13 amino acids. V dropped 5 bases and J dropped 4; count of bases not matched to a gene: 4. The CDR3 here is CASSFDRVYGYTF. The CDR3 DNA follows: TGCGCCAGCAGCTTTGACAGGGTCTATGGCTACACCTTC.

The chain has TRBV2 and TRBJ2-7; 11 positions match TRBD2. This CDR3 comprises 15 residues. V was pared by 2 bases and J by 5 bases, with 5 bases of the junction left unmatched. Per germline, CDR1 SNHLY and CDR2 FYNNEI. CDR3: CASSESGLAGDEQYF. In nucleotides, the CDR3 is TGTGCCAGCAGTGAATCCGGACTAGCGGGTGACGAGCAGTACTTC.

This sequence joins TRBV27 and TRBJ2-3; 7 nucleotides align to TRBD1. This CDR3 contains 14 residues. From germline, CDR1 is MNHEY and CDR2 SMNVEV (reference sequence). Trimming at V came to 7 bases and at J to 0 bases, leaving 4 bases not matched to a gene. The CDR3 sequence is CASKKQGSTDTQYF. CDR3 in DNA: TGTGCCAGCAAGAAACAGGGGAGCACAGATACGCAGTATTTT.